Presented here are 27 T cell receptor beta chains from one specimen sequenced in a study of neurological immune-mediated disorders. TCRdb independently ran MiXCR on the 5' RACE reads; one entry per CDR3 protein. The data show 90,000 to 100,000 distinct CDR3 sequences, around 3.4% seen once. Sequenced material: PBMCs. Receptors were obtained from a woman in her late teens or twenties with multiple sclerosis.

This clonotype was counted ten times or more. The chain uses TRBV2 and TRBJ1-5; the match to TRBD1 covers 8 bases. The CDR3 consists of 15 residues. Germline-derived CDR1 and CDR2 are SNHLY and FYNNEI. J gave up 3 bases and V 6 bases, and 7 bases lay outside the gene matches. CDR3 region: CASSQQGGNNQPQHF. CDR3 nucleotides: TGTGCCAGCAGCCAACAGGGGGGGAACAATCAGCCCCAGCATTTT.

This clonotype was seen at least ten times. The genes are TRBV20-1 and TRBJ2-7, with D perhaps given as TRBD1 or TRBD2 (5 bases each). Trimming took 6 bases from V and 12 from J, leaving 18 bases between them. CDR3 length equals 11 residues. Germline loops: CDR1 DFQATT, CDR2 SNEGSKA (reference sequence). DNA of the CDR3: TGCAGTGCCAGGGACCAAATCTCTCTGTACTTC. This sequence encodes CSARDQISLYF.

This clonotype was counted ten times or more. The chain combines TRBV5-1 with TRBJ1-4; D may be TRBD1 (5 bases). Germline V gene sequence: CDR1 SGHRS, CDR2 YFSETQ. The CDR3 runs to 15 residues. The germline V and J ends were trimmed by 2 bases and 5 bases, with 13 bases remaining between them. DNA of the CDR3: TGCGCCAGCAGCTTTCGGCAGGGTGGCAATGAAAAACTGTTTTTT. Translated: CASSFRQGGNEKLFF.

Many counts were recorded for this clonotype. The J gene is TRBJ2-7, the V gene TRBV12-3 or TRBV12-4; D is unclear. This CDR3 is built from 13 residues. V was trimmed by 3 bases and J by 1 base, leaving 7 bases between them. The CDR3 here is CASSFSSSYEQYF. The CDR3 DNA sequence: TGTGCCAGCAGTTTTTCGTCTTCCTACGAGCAGTACTTC.

The CDR3 is CASSLSGLSSYNEQFF. The CDR3 nucleotides read TGCGCCAGCAGCTTGTCCGGGTTAAGCTCCTACAATGAGCAGTTCTTC. The V call is TRBV5-1, the J call TRBJ2-1; D gene uncertain. V lost 1 base and J lost 0, with 11 bases in between. Germline V CDR1 and CDR2: SGHRS, YFSETQ. The CDR3 is made up of 16 amino acids.

This clonotype occurred a few times. This chain connects TRBV20-1 to TRBJ2-3; 14 bases are a match to TRBD2. Germline V lookup: CDR1 DFQATT, CDR2 SNEGSKA (reference sequence). Losses at the gene ends were 2 bases for V and 6 bases for J; bases not matched to a gene: 7. The CDR3 totals 16 residues. CDR3 sequence reads: CSARKTSGGVDDTQYF. For the CDR3, the DNA is TGCAGTGCTAGAAAGACTAGCGGGGGGGTGGATGATACGCAGTATTTT.

This clonotype was counted many times. The chain couples TRBV5-1 to TRBJ2-1; 11 positions agree with TRBD2. The CDR3 consists of 15 residues. Germline CDR1 SGHRS, CDR2 YFSETQ. The V segment lost 0 bases and the J segment 15 bases; nucleotides outside the gene matches: 11. CDR3 sequence reads: CASSLAAASGRSLFF. The CDR3, as DNA: TGCGCCAGCAGCTTGGCGGCGGCTAGCGGGAGGTCGTTGTTCTTC.

This clonotype has ten or more counts. Written as DNA, the CDR3 is TGTGCCAGCAGTTATTCGGGACAGGGGATTGAAGCTTTCTTT. Translation: CASSYSGQGIEAFF. This chain connects TRBV27 to TRBJ1-1, with TRBD1 matching over 10 bases. V lost 4 bases to trimming and J lost 7 bases; unmatched junction nucleotides: 6. There are 14 residues in the CDR3. In germline, CDR1 is MNHEY, CDR2 SMNVEV (reference sequence).

This clonotype was counted many times. This sequence joins TRBV4-2 and TRBJ1-4; D is undetermined. Between the trimmed V and J ends, which lost 0 bases and 7 bases, there was a span of 9 bases. The CDR3 totals 14 residues. CDR1 is LGHNA, CDR2 YNFKEQ, per germline. The CDR3 here is CASSQDPGIEKLFF. The DNA of the CDR3 is TGTGCCAGCAGCCAAGATCCGGGGATTGAAAAACTGTTTTTT.

This clonotype was recorded at least ten times. The chain combines TRBV7-9 with TRBJ2-1, with D unclear. Germline loops: CDR1 SEHNR, CDR2 FQNEAQ (reference sequence). Trimming pared 8 bases from V and 9 bases from J, leaving 11 bases between. There are 11 residues in the CDR3. The CDR3 DNA is TGTGCCAGCGTGAACGCGGTTGAGCAGTTCTTC. This translates into CASVNAVEQFF.

This clonotype was observed many times. The V gene is TRBV12-3 or TRBV12-4, the J gene TRBJ2-5; 9 bases map to TRBD2. This CDR3 comprises 16 residues. The ends lost 4 bases at V and 1 base at J; junction bases unmatched: 7. As DNA, the CDR3 is TGTGCCAGCAGTTACCCCCAGACTAGCGGCCAAGAGACCCAGTACTTC. This sequence encodes CASSYPQTSGQETQYF.

This clonotype has at least ten counts. The chain links TRBV6-2 or TRBV6-3 to TRBJ2-7; perhaps TRBD1 as D (5 bases). Germline CDR1 reads MNHEY; CDR2 reads SVGEGT. The ends were cut back, 2 bases at V and 2 bases at J, with 10 bases in the middle. This CDR3 region has 14 residues. In DNA form, the CDR3 reads TGTGCCAGCAGTTACGGACCAGGGACCTACGAGCAGTACTTC. This translates into CASSYGPGTYEQYF.

The V and J genes are TRBV20-1 and TRBJ2-3; TRBD2 is a possible D gene (5 bases). CDR1 is DFQATT, CDR2 SNEGSKA, per germline (reference sequence). V shed 6 bases and J shed 2 bases, with 15 bases lying between them. The CDR3 consists of 14 residues. The DNA for the CDR3 is TGCAGTGCCGGTAGCGCGACCGACACAGATACGCAGTATTTT. Translated: CSAGSATDTDTQYF.

This clonotype was seen at least ten times. The gene calls are TRBV28 and TRBJ2-5; a possible D gene is TRBD2 (6 bases). The CDR3 is made up of 14 amino acids. Trimming stripped 6 bases from V and 5 bases from J, with 16 bases between. Germline CDR1 and CDR2: MDHEN and SYDVKM. CDR3: CASSRIVGGETQYF. CDR3 nucleotide sequence: TGTGCCAGCAGCCGGATCGTTGGAGGGGAGACCCAGTACTTC.

This clonotype was counted at least ten times. The genes are TRBV7-2 and TRBJ1-1; no firm D call. The V and J ends lost 4 bases and 5 bases respectively, with 8 bases between them. The CDR3 runs to 12 residues. Germline values: CDR1 SGHTA, CDR2 FQGNSA. The DNA of the CDR3 is TGTGCCAGCAGCTCAGAGGCAACTGAAGCTTTCTTT. It translates to CASSSEATEAFF.

A word on this clonotype: A read error may explain this, as a much larger clone is one base away. The J gene is TRBJ1-5, the V gene TRBV20-1; D possibly corresponds to TRBD1 (6 bases). The CDR3 loop spans 12 amino acids. The ends were cut back, 7 bases at V and 4 bases at J, with 11 bases in the middle. The germline gives CDR1 DFQATT, CDR2 SNEGSKA (reference sequence). DNA for the CDR3: TGCAGTGACACGGACAGTAATCAGCCCCAGCATTTT. Amino acid sequence: CSDTDSNQPQHF.

This clonotype came up many times. The chain joins TRBV4-1 to TRBJ2-1, with D unclear. In germline, CDR1 is MGHRA, CDR2 YSYEKL. Trimming shortened V by 0 bases and J by 1 base, and 16 bases separated the two germline ends. The CDR3 totals 18 residues. The CDR3 coding sequence is TGCGCCAGCAGCCAAGAATCAAGACGGGTGGGGTCCTACAATGAGCAGTTCTTC. Its protein is CASSQESRRVGSYNEQFF.

Ten or more counts support this clonotype. This sequence joins TRBV6-5 and TRBJ1-1; 7 nucleotides agree with TRBD1. This CDR3 region has 13 residues. Germline V gene sequence: CDR1 MNHEY, CDR2 SVGAGI. V was pared by 5 bases and J by 6 bases, with 6 bases of the junction left unmatched. CDR3 sequence: CASSEGQTPEAFF. In DNA form, the CDR3 reads TGTGCCAGCAGTGAGGGACAGACCCCTGAAGCTTTCTTT.

This clonotype was detected many times. The genes are TRBV20-1 and TRBJ2-7, with D maybe TRBD2 (5 bases). This CDR3 is built from 14 residues. Germline V CDR1 and CDR2: DFQATT, SNEGSKA (reference sequence). Trimming left V 3 bases short and J 7 bases short, with 19 bases between. CDR3 sequence (DNA): TGCAGTGCTAGGAATCCTAGCACCCTTGCAGAGCAGTACTTC. It codes for CSARNPSTLAEQYF.

This clonotype appeared many times. The chain uses TRBV7-3 and TRBJ2-1; TRBD2 might be the D (7 bases). The CDR3 totals 15 residues. From germline, CDR1 is SGHTA and CDR2 FQGTGA. The V end was cut by 4 bases, the J end by 4 bases, with 14 bases between. The CDR3 DNA follows: TGTGCCAGCAGCTCGGGGGGCGCAGGGTACAATGAGCAGTTCTTC. Translating gives CASSSGGAGYNEQFF.

This clonotype occurred many times. The V and J genes are TRBV18 and TRBJ2-7, with D maybe TRBD2 (6 bases). This CDR3 has 15 residues. V lost 6 bases to trimming and J lost 2 bases, with 17 bases between them. CDR1 and CDR2 from the germline V gene are KGHSH and LQKENI. The CDR3 here is CASSSPRDSAYEQYF. DNA for the CDR3: TGTGCCAGCTCCTCCCCCCGGGACTCTGCCTACGAGCAGTACTTC.

This clonotype was counted once. It may be a read error: a sequence one base away is much more abundant. This chain connects TRBV28 to TRBJ2-3; D gene uncertain. With 4 bases removed from V and 9 bases from J, the gap between germline ends came to 2 bases. This CDR3 is built from 9 residues. Germline V gene data show CDR1 as MDHEN and CDR2 as SYDVKM. The CDR3 protein is CASSYTQYF. CDR3 bases: TGTGCCAGCAGTTACACGCAGTATTTT.

This clonotype was observed many times. The genes are TRBV20-1 and TRBJ2-5, with 7 positions matching TRBD2. V shed 1 base, J shed 1 base, and the junction held 9 bases outside the gene matches. Germline lookup yields CDR1 DFQATT and CDR2 SNEGSKA (reference sequence). This CDR3 has 16 amino acids. In DNA form, the CDR3 reads TGCAGTGCTAGAGTTTACAGCGGGGCCTTCCAAGAGACCCAGTACTTC. Its protein product is CSARVYSGAFQETQYF.

This clonotype was seen repeatedly, ten times or more. The genes are TRBV12-3 or TRBV12-4 and TRBJ2-1; D ambiguous. Trimming shortened V by 8 bases and J by 10 bases, and 15 bases separated the two germline ends. The CDR3 has 12 residues. This CDR3 is CASGLRDREQFF. DNA for the CDR3: TGTGCCAGCGGCTTGAGAGACCGGGAGCAGTTCTTC.

The gene calls are TRBV5-6 and TRBJ1-2, with 9 bases fitting TRBD1. The germline V gene encodes CDR1 SGHDT and CDR2 YYEEEE. J was trimmed by 6 bases and V by 3 bases; bases with no gene match: 9. The CDR3 runs 15 residues. CDR3 in DNA: TGTGCCAGCAGCTGGGACCGGGACAGGGAGAATGGCTACACCTTC. Protein product: CASSWDRDRENGYTF.

To note about this clonotype: Possible read error: a much larger clone is one base away. V usage is TRBV20-1 and J usage is TRBJ1-1; D is uncertain. The CDR3 has 12 residues. Germline V gene data show CDR1 as DFQATT and CDR2 as SNEGSKA (reference sequence). The CDR3 DNA follows: TGCAGTGCTAGGTCCCATAACACTGTAGCTTTCTTT. This codes for CSARSHNTVAFF.

This clonotype came up many times. This rearrangement joins TRBV12-3 or TRBV12-4 to TRBJ2-3, with 7 positions matching TRBD2. The CDR3 is 12 residues long. Trimming took 6 bases from V and 6 from J; bases not matched to a gene: 3. CDR3 sequence (DNA): TGTGCCAGCAGCGTACTAGCGGATACGCAGTATTTT. Its translation is CASSVLADTQYF.